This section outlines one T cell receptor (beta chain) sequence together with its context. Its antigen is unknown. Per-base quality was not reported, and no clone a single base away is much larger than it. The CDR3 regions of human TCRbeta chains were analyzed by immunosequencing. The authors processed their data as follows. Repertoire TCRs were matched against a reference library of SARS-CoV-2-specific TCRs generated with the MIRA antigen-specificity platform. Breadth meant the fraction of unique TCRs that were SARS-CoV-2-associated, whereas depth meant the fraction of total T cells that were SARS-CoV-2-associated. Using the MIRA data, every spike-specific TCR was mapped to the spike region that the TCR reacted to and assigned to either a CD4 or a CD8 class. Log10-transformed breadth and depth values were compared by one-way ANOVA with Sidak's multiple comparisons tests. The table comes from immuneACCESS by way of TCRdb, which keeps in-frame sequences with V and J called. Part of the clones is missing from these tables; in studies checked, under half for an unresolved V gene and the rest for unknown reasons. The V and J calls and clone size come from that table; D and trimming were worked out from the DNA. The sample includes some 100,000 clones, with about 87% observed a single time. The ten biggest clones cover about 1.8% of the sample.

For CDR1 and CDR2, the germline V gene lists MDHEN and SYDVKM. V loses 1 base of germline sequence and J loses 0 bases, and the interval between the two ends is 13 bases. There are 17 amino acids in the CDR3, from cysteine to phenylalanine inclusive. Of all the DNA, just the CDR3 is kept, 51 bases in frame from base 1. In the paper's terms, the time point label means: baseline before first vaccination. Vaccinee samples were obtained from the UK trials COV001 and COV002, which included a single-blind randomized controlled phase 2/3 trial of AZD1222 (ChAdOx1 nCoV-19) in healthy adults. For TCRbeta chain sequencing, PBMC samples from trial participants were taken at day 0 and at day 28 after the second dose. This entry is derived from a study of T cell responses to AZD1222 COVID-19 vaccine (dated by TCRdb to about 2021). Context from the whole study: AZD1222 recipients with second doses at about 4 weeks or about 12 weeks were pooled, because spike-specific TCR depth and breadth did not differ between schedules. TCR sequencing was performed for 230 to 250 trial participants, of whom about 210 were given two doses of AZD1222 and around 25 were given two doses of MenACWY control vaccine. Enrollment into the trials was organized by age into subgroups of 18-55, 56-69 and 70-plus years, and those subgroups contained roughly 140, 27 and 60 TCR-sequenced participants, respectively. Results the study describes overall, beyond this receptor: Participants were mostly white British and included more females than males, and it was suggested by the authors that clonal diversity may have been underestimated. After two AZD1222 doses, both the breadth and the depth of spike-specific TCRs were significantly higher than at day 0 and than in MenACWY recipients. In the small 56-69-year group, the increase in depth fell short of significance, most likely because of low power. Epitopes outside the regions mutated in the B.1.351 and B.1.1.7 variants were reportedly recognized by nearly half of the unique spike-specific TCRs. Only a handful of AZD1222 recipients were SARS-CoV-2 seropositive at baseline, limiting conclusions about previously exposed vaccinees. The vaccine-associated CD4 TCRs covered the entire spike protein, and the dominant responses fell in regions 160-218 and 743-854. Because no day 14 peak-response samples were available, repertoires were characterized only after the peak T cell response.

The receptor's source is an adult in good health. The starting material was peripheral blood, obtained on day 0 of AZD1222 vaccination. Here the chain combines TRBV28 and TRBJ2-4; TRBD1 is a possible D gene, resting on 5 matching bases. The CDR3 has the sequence CASSLLPGREAKNIQYF. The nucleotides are TGTGCCAGCAGTTTATTGCCAGGGCGTGAAGCCAAAAACATTCAGTACTTC.